This T cell receptor (beta chain) stems from a study of beta chain features in type 1 diabetes. About the research overall: Patients were similar to healthy donors in age and gender (as well as in cell yields).

Sequenced material consisted of expressed TCRB transcripts (all of the isolated RNA was reverse transcribed). Sequencing was performed with immunoSEQ multiplex PCR; in TCRdb, only in-frame clones are kept and a portion is missing. The sample yields 300,000 to 350,000 clones, approximately 12% seen once. This clone was counted a few times. Its matching antigen is unknown. General study results and limits: Moderate but significant shortening of TCRB CDR3s was recorded in all four CD4+ subsets from Type 1 diabetes patients.

V shed 1 base and J shed 0 bases, with 9 bases lying between them. CDR3 size: 16 residues. Germline CDR1 and CDR2: KGHSH and LQKENI. V and J are TRBV18 and TRBJ1-4; the D is unclear. Sequencing was done on a sample of naive CD4+ T cells from blood. This clonotype was obtained from a woman in her late teens or twenties with type 1 diabetes. The DNA for the CDR3 is TGTGCCAGCTCACCACTTCCGGGAACAACTAATGAAAAACTGTTTTTT. This encodes CASSPLPGTTNEKLFF.